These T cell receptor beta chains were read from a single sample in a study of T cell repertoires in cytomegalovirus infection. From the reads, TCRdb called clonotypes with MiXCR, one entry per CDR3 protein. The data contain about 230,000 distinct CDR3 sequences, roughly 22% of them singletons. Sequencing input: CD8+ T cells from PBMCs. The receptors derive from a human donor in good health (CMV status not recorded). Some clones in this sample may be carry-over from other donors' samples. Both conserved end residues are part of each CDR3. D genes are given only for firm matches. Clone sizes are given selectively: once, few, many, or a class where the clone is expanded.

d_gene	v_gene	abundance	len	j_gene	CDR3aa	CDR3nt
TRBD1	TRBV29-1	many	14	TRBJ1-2	CSVEDPGGNYGYTF	TGCAGCGTTGAAGACCCAGGGGGCAACTATGGCTACACCTTC
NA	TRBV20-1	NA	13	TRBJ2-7	CSARVTRNYEQYF	TGCAGTGCTAGAGTGACGCGAAACTACGAGCAGTACTTC
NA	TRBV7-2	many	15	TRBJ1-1	CAGRGRGEKNTEAFF	TGTGCCGGACGGGGGAGAGGGGAAAAGAACACTGAAGCTTTCTTT
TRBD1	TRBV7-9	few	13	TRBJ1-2	CASSLGTVDGYTF	TGTGCCAGCAGCCTCGGGACAGTTGATGGCTACACCTTC
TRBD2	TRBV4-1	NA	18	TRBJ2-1	CASSQDAGLAGDYNEQFF	TGCGCCAGCAGCCAAGATGCGGGACTAGCGGGGGATTACAATGAGCAGTTCTTC
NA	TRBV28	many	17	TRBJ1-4	CASSTLFSQTGYEKLFF	TGTGCCAGCAGTACCTTATTTTCACAGACAGGATATGAAAAACTGTTTTTT
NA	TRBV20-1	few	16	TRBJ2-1	CSARGLAGANSNEQFF	TGCAGTGCTAGAGGATTGGCGGGGGCGAACTCCAATGAGCAGTTCTTC
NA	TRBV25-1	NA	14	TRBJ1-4	CASSEQGGNEKLFF	TGTGCCAGCAGTGAACAGGGTGGAAATGAAAAACTGTTTTTT
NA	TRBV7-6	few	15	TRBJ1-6	CASSLEGNYNSPLHF	TGTGCCAGCAGCTTAGAAGGAAACTATAATTCACCCCTCCACTTT
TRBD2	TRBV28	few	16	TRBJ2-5	CASSPLAGVDQETQYF	TGTGCCAGCAGTCCTTTAGCGGGGGTGGACCAAGAGACCCAGTACTTC
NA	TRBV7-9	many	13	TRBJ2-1	CASSLGGLDEQFF	TGTGCCAGCAGCTTAGGGGGTTTGGATGAGCAGTTCTTC
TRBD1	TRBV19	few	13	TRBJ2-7	CASSPGQLDEQYF	TGTGCCAGTAGCCCGGGACAGTTGGACGAGCAGTACTTC
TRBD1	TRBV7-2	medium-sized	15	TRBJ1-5	CASSQDPGGAQPQHF	TGTGCCAGCAGCCAAGACCCAGGGGGAGCGCAGCCCCAGCATTTT
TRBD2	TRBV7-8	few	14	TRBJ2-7	CASSSSGGLYEQYF	TGTGCCAGCAGCTCTAGCGGGGGTTTATACGAGCAGTACTTC
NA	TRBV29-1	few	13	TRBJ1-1	CSVVKGLNTEAFF	TGCAGCGTCGTTAAGGGGCTGAACACTGAAGCTTTCTTT
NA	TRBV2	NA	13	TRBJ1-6	CASTWANNSPLHF	TGTGCCAGCACGTGGGCCAATAATTCACCCCTCCACTTT
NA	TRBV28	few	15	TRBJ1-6	CASSLFAGAASPLHF	TGTGCCAGCAGTTTATTCGCAGGGGCGGCTTCACCCCTCCACTTT
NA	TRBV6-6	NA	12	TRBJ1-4	CASSHTREKLFF	TGTGCCAGCAGTCACACACGTGAAAAACTGTTTTTT
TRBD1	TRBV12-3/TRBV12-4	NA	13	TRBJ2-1	CASSHQGVSEQFF	TGTGCCAGCAGTCACCAGGGGGTAAGTGAGCAGTTCTTC
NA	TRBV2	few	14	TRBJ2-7	CASTGVNTFYEQYF	TGTGCCAGCACAGGGGTGAATACTTTCTACGAGCAGTACTTC
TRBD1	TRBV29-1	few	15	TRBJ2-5	CSVTGQGAGWETQYF	TGCAGCGTTACCGGACAGGGGGCCGGGTGGGAGACCCAGTACTTC
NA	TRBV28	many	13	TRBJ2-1	CASSLLAHNEQFF	TGTGCCAGCAGTTTACTAGCCCACAATGAGCAGTTCTTC
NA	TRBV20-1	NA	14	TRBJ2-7	CSARTRIPAYEQYF	TGCAGTGCTAGGACCCGAATACCCGCCTACGAGCAGTACTTC
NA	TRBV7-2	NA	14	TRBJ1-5	CASSLGGHQRPQHF	TGTGCCAGCAGCCTAGGGGGGCACCAAAGGCCCCAGCATTTT
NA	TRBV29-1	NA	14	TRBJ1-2	CSVEGGDHNYGYTF	TGCAGCGTTGAAGGAGGGGATCATAACTATGGCTACACCTTC
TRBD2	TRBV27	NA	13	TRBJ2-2	CASSQGTSGELFF	TGTGCCAGCAGCCAAGGGACTAGCGGGGAGCTGTTTTTT
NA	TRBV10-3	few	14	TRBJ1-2	CAGRADSIRSGYTF	TGTGCCGGCCGAGCGGACAGTATCCGGTCCGGCTACACCTTC
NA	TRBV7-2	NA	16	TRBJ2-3	CASSRKRTASTDTQYF	TGTGCCAGCAGCCGAAAGCGGACAGCCAGCACAGATACGCAGTATTTT
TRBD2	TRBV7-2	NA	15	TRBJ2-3	CASSLLAGFTDTQYF	TGTGCCAGCAGCTTACTAGCGGGGTTTACAGATACGCAGTATTTT
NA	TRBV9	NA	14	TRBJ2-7	CASSVDGGQGEQYF	TGTGCCAGCAGCGTAGACGGGGGGCAAGGCGAGCAGTACTTC
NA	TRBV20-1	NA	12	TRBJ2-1	CSARDSGREQFF	TGCAGTGCCCGGGACTCTGGAAGGGAGCAGTTCTTC
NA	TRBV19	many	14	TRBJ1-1	CASSIYEGSAEAFF	TGTGCCAGTAGTATATACGAGGGCAGCGCTGAAGCTTTCTTT
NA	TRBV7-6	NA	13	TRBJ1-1	CASSFEGAPEAFF	TGTGCCAGCAGCTTTGAGGGCGCCCCTGAAGCTTTCTTT
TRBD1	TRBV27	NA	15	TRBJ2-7	CASSLSGGASYEQYF	TGTGCCAGCAGTTTATCAGGGGGCGCCTCCTACGAGCAGTACTTC
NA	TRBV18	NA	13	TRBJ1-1	CARSPGASTEAFF	TGTGCCAGGTCACCAGGGGCCTCCACTGAAGCTTTCTTT
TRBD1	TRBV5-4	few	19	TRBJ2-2	CASSLARGRDRVDTGELFF	TGTGCCAGCAGCTTGGCCAGGGGGAGGGACAGGGTGGACACCGGGGAGCTGTTTTTT
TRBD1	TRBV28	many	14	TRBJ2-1	CASSLGTGYNEQFF	TGTGCCAGCAGTTTGGGGACAGGATACAATGAGCAGTTCTTC
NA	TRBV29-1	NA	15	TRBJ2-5	CSVTGLAGPQETQYF	TGCAGCGTTACCGGACTCGCGGGCCCCCAAGAGACCCAGTACTTC
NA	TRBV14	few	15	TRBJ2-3	CASSLNRRATDTQYF	TGTGCCAGCAGCCTCAACCGGCGGGCCACAGATACGCAGTATTTT
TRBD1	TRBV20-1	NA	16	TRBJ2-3	CSAEWTGQTSTDTQYF	TGCAGTGCCGAATGGACAGGACAAACTAGCACAGATACGCAGTATTTT
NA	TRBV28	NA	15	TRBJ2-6	CASNPNLSGANVLTF	TGTGCCAGCAATCCGAACCTCTCTGGGGCCAACGTCCTGACTTTC
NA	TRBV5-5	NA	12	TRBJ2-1	CASSPDLSEQFF	TGTGCCAGCAGCCCCGACCTGAGTGAGCAGTTCTTC
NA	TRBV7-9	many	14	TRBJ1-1	CASSVGTTETEAFF	TGTGCCAGCAGCGTCGGGACAACGGAGACTGAAGCTTTCTTT
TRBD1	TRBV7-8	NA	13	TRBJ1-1	CASSPGTGSEAFF	TGTGCCAGCAGCCCAGGGACAGGGTCTGAAGCTTTCTTT
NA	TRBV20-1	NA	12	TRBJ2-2	CSASRGTGELFF	TGCAGTGCTAGTCGGGGCACCGGGGAGCTGTTTTTT
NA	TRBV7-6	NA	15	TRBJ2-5	CASSRPFEGPETQYF	TGTGCCAGCAGCCGCCCCTTTGAGGGTCCGGAGACCCAGTACTTC
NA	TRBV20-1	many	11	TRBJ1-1	CSAEQGTEAFF	TGCAGTGCTGAACAGGGCACTGAAGCTTTCTTT
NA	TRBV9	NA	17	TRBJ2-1	CASSFIRGRGDYNEQFF	TGTGCCAGCAGCTTCATACGTGGGCGGGGTGACTACAATGAGCAGTTCTTC
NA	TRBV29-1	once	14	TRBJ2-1	CSVVGGEGGNEQFF	TGCAGCGTTGTAGGTGGGGAAGGGGGTAATGAGCAGTTCTTC
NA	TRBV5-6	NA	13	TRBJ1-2	CASSLAGPDTYTF	TGTGCCAGCAGCTTGGCCGGGCCAGATACCTACACCTTC
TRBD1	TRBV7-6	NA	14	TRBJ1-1	CASGPGGPNTEAFF	TGTGCCAGCGGGCCAGGGGGACCTAACACTGAAGCTTTCTTT